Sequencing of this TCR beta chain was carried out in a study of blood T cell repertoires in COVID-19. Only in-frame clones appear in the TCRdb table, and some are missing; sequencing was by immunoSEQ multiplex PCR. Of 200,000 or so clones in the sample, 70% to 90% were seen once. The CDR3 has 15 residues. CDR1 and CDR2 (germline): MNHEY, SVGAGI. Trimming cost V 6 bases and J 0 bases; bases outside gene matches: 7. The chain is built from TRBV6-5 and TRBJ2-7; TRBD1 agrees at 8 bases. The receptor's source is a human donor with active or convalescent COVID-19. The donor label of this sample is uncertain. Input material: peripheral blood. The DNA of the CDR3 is TGTGCCAGCAGCCTTCGGACAGGGATCTCCTACGAGCAGTACTTC. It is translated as CASSLRTGISYEQYF.